This T cell receptor (beta chain) was identified during a study of cytomegalovirus exposure and HLA in healthy donors. Study summary: Clustering assigned about 76% of the 350 to 400 genotyped donors to the Caucasian-associated ancestry cluster.

The PCR employed 60 Vbeta primers together with 13 Jbeta primers. Repertoires were generated with immunoSEQ multiplex PCR, while TCRdb's copy carries only in-frame clones and drops some. The sample contains some 110,000 clones, roughly four fifths of which appear only once. Study-level points and caveats: Later analysis identified a missense DCLRE1C variant that was linked to TCR beta V- and J-gene trimming. The authors assumed roughly uniform sequencing depth across donors for presence/absence analyses. Later, TCR association rates were found to vary by HLA locus, highest for DRB1 and lowest for HLA-C.

V shed 5 bases and J 7 bases; nucleotides not matched to a gene: 6. This CDR3 spans 14 amino acids. Germline V gene lookup returns CDR1 SEHNR and CDR2 FQNEAQ (reference sequence). A word on this clone: Its target is not known.

This receptor was obtained from a woman aged 60-75 years in good health and CMV-seropositive. This rearrangement joins TRBV7-9 to TRBJ2-1, with TRBD1 matching 9 bases. The sequenced material came from PBMCs. CDR3 DNA: TGTGCCAGCAGCCCACAGGGGGCTAGGAATGAGCAGTTCTTC. It translates to CASSPQGARNEQFF.